Reported below is one T cell receptor beta chain. What it recognizes is unknown. Every single patient, without exception, relapsed after autologous stem cell transplantation, and brentuximab vedotin exposure varied. The source of the sample is a study of PD-1 blockade in classical Hodgkin lymphoma. The study's findings and limits: TCR diversity rose significantly by C4D1 in CD4+ but not CD8+ cells.

Sequencing used immunoSEQ multiplex PCR; TCRdb keeps in-frame clones, though not all of them. The table records fewer than 90,000 clones, approximately 94% of them present only once. The CDR3 consists of 15 residues. The V end was cut by 4 bases, the J end by 5 bases, with 17 bases between. Germline V gene sequence: CDR1 SGHDT, CDR2 YYEEEE. The TCR sequence derives from a human donor with classical Hodgkin lymphoma. The sequences come from peripheral blood mononuclear cells (PBMCs), collected at baseline. The chain recombines TRBV5-6 with TRBJ2-3, with D maybe TRBD2 (7 bases). The CDR3 region is CASSLVGGLIDTQYF. DNA for the CDR3: TGTGCCAGCAGCCTGGTGGGGGGGCTAATAGATACGCAGTATTTT.